This T cell receptor (beta chain) was obtained from a study of blood T cell repertoires in COVID-19. Study-wide background: Samples of COVID-19 (acute and convalescent) were obtained from the United States, Italy and Spain. Nucleic acid was either cDNA or gDNA, and it came from T cells, B-cell-depleted T cells, or PBMCs.

Repertoires were generated with immunoSEQ multiplex PCR, while TCRdb's copy carries only in-frame clones and drops some. The sample lists fewer than 150,000 clones; approximately 77% were seen once. The receptor comes from an elderly man with acute or convalescent COVID-19. The sequencing sample was made of peripheral blood.

CDR3 bases: TGTGCCAGCAGCTTGAGGGGATTCGATACGCAGTATTTT. Translating gives CASSLRGFDTQYF. The genes are TRBV5-5 and TRBJ2-3, with D possibly matching TRBD1 (5 bases). CDR3 length: 13 amino acids. The V end was cut by 1 base, the J end by 6 bases, with 9 bases between. In germline, CDR1 is SGHKS, CDR2 YYEKEE (reference sequence).